This T cell receptor (beta chain) came from a study of cytomegalovirus exposure and HLA in healthy donors. With 1 base removed from V and 6 bases from J, the gap between germline ends came to 6 bases. Germline CDR1 SGHTA, CDR2 FQGNSA. There are 13 residues in the CDR3. It was with 60 Vbeta and 13 Jbeta primers that the PCR ran. Clones were read by immunoSEQ multiplex PCR, and TCRdb kept only the in-frame ones, dropping some. The data show tens of thousands of clones, with approximately 74% seen just once and about 20% held by the top ten. The sequencing sample was made of PBMCs. The V and J genes are TRBV7-2 and TRBJ2-2; no reliable D call. This sequence originates from a woman aged 25 to 45 in good health and CMV-seropositive. CDR3 sequence (DNA): TGTGCCAGCAGCTTAGGGAGACCCGGGGAGCTGTTTTTT. This codes for CASSLGRPGELFF. Full variable domain (remainder filled in from reference TRBV7-2 and TRBJ2-2): GAGVSQSPSNKVTEKGKDVELRCDPISGHTALYWYRQSLGQGLEFLIYFQGNSAPDKSGLPSDRFSAERTGGSVSTLTIQRTQQEDSAVYLCASSLGRPGELFFGEGSRLTVL.